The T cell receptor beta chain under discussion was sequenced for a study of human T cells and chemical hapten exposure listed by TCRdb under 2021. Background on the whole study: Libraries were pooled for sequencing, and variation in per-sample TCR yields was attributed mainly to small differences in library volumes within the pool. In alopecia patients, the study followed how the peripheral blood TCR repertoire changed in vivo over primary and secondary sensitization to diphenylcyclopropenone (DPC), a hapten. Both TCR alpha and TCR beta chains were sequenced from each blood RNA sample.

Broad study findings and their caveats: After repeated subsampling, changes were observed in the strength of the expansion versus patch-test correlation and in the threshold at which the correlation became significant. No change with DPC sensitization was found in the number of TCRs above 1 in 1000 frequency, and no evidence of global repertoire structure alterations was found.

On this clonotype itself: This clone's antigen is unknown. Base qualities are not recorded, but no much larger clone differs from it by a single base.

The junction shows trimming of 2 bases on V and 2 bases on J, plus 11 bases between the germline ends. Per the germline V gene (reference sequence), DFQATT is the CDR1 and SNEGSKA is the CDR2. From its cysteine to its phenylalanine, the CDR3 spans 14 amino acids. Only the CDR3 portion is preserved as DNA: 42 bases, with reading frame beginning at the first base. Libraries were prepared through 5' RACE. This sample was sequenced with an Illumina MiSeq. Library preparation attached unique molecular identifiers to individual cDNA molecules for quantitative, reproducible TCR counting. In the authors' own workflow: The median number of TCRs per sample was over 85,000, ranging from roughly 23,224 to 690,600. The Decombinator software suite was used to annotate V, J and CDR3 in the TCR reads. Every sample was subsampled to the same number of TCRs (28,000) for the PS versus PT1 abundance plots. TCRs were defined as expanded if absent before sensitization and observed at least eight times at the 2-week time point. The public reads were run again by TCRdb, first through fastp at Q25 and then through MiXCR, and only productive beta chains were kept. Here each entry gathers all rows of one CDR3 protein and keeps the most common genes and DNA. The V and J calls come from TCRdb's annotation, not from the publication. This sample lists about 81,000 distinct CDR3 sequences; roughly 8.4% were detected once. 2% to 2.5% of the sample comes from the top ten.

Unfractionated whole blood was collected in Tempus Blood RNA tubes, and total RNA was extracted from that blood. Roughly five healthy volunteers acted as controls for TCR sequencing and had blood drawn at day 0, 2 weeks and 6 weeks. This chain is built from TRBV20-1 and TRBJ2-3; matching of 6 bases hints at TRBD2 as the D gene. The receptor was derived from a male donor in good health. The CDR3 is CSARFGGNTDTQYF. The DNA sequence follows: TGCAGTGCTAGATTTGGGGGGAACACAGATACGCAGTATTTT.